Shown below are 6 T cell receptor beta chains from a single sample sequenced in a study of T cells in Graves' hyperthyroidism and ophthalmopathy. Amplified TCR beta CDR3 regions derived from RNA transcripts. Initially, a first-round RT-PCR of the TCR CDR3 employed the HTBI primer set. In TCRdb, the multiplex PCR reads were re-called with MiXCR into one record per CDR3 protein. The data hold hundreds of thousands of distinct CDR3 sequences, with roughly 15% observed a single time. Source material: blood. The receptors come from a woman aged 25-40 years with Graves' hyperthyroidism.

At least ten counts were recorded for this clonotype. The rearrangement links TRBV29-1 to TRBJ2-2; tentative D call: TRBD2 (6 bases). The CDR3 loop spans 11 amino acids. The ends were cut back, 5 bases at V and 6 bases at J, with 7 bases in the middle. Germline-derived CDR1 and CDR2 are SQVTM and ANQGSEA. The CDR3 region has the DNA TGCAGCGTTTGGGGGGCCGGGGAGCTGTTTTTT. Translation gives CSVWGAGELFF.

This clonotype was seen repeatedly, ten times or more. CDR3 in amino acids: CASSLGTGVNQPQHF. For the CDR3, the DNA is TGCGCCAGCAGCTTGGGGACAGGGGTCAATCAGCCCCAGCATTTT. The chain combines TRBV5-1 with TRBJ1-5; 9 bases are a match to TRBD1. The CDR3 totals 15 residues. CDR1 and CDR2 (germline): SGHRS, YFSETQ. V lost 0 bases, J lost 3 bases, and 1 base stayed unmatched.

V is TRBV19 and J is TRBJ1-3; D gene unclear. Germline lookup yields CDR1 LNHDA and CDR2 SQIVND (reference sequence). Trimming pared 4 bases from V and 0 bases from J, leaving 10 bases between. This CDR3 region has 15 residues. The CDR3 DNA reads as TGTGCCAGTAGTACGCCGGCCTACTCTGGAAACACCATATATTTT. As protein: CASSTPAYSGNTIYF. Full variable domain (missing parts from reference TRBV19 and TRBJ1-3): DGGITQSPKYLFRKEGQNVTLSCEQNLNHDAMYWYRQDPGQGLRLIYYSQIVNDFQKGDIAEGYSVSREKKESFPLTVTSAQKNPTAFYLCASSTPAYSGNTIYFGEGSWLTVV.

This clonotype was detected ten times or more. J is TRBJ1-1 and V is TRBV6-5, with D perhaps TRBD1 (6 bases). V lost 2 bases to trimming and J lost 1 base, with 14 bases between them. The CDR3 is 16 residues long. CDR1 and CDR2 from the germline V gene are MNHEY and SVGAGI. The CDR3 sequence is CASSYPTTGGNTEAFF. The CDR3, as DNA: TGTGCCAGCAGTTACCCTACGACAGGCGGGAACACTGAAGCTTTCTTT.

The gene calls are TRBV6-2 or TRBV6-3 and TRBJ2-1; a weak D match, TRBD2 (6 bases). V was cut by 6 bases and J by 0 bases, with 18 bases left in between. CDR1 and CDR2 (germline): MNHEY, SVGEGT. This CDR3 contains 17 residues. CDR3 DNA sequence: TGTGCCAGCAGCATATGGGGCGGGACCCTCTCCTACAATGAGCAGTTCTTC. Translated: CASSIWGGTLSYNEQFF.

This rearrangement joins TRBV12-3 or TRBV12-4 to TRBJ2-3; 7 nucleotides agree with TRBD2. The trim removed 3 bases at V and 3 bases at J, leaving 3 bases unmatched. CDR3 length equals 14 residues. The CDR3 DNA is TGTGCCAGCAGTTTCAGGGAGGGAACAGATACGCAGTATTTT. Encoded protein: CASSFREGTDTQYF.